This record covers a single T cell receptor (beta chain). Its antigen is not known. This sample stems from a study of T cell responses to AZD1222 COVID-19 vaccine. Findings and caveats of the study: Most donors were white British, females outnumbered males, and clonal diversity was possibly underestimated. Sampling that yielded the repertoires occurred only after the peak T cell response. Baseline antibody screening turned up just a handful of seropositive AZD1222 recipients. The study found Spike-specific TCR breadth and depth rose after two AZD1222 doses.

J lost 7 bases, V lost 5 bases, and 18 bases had no gene match. Germline CDR1 reads MGHDK; CDR2 reads SYGVNS. This CDR3 has 17 amino acids. Clones were read by immunoSEQ multiplex PCR, and TCRdb kept only the in-frame ones, dropping some. The profile covers 90,000 to 130,000 clones, with about 86% appearing a single time and about 3.3% taken by the ten largest. The genes are TRBV25-1 and TRBJ2-3; 7 bases are a match to TRBD1. The specimen comprised peripheral blood, sampled on day 0 of AZD1222 vaccination. This TCR was recovered from an adult in good health. The CDR3 DNA reads as TGTGCCAGCAGTCCGACACTTGTTTCGACAGGGCTGAATACGCAGTATTTT. Protein product: CASSPTLVSTGLNTQYF.